Shown below are 5 T cell receptor beta chains from a single sample sequenced in a study of T cells in localized non-small cell lung cancer. The table came from immunoSEQ multiplex PCR; TCRdb's copy has only in-frame clones and leaves some out. The data contain approximately 70,000 clones, 70% to 90% of them seen just once; the ten biggest clones take up just over 20%. This specimen consisted of peripheral blood, obtained before any cancer treatment. The receptor set was obtained from a male donor aged 60 or over with stage III squamous cell lung carcinoma.

The genes are TRBV21-1 and TRBJ1-6. TRBV21-1 corresponds to a pseudogene. The length of the CDR3 is 13 residues. The CDR3 DNA is TGTGCCAGCAGCGCCCGACTGTATTCACCCCTCCACTTT. Its protein product is CASSARLYSPLHF.

The CDR3 sequence: CASSTSGGYGYTF. Written as DNA, the CDR3 is TGTGCCAGCAGTACAAGCGGGGGGTATGGCTACACCTTC. The chain has TRBV27 and TRBJ1-2; D is possibly TRBD1 (5 bases). Looked up from germline, CDR1 is MNHEY and CDR2 is SMNVEV (reference sequence). Deletions cut 5 bases from V and 5 bases from J, with 12 bases between. This CDR3 contains 13 residues.

V gene TRBV30 combines with J gene TRBJ1-1; no reliable D call. V was shortened by 0 bases and J by 5 bases, with 10 bases between the two germline ends. The CDR3 runs to 13 residues. Germline V gene lookup returns CDR1 GTSNPN and CDR2 SVGIG (reference sequence). The CDR3 sequence: CAWSVQSGTEAFF. For the CDR3, the DNA is TGTGCCTGGAGTGTACAAAGCGGGACTGAAGCTTTCTTT.

The chain uses TRBV6-1 and TRBJ1-6; 12 bases agree with TRBD1. The CDR3 is 16 amino acids. V lost 4 bases, J lost 7 bases, and 5 bases stayed unmatched. Germline loops: CDR1 MNHNS, CDR2 SASEGT. CDR3 residues: CASSGDRGRGNSPLHF. DNA of the CDR3: TGTGCCAGCAGTGGGGACAGGGGGCGAGGGAATTCACCCCTCCACTTT.

This chain uses TRBV19 with TRBJ1-2; TRBD1 aligns across 10 bases. This CDR3 is 13 amino acids long. With 6 bases clipped from V and 6 bases from J, the junction kept 4 bases outside the gene matches. Germline CDR1 reads LNHDA; CDR2 reads SQIVND (reference sequence). This chain's CDR3 is CASRDRGVDGYTF. Written as DNA, the CDR3 is TGTGCCAGTAGGGACAGGGGGGTAGATGGCTACACCTTC.